The subject of this entry is one T cell receptor beta chain. These data are taken from a study of shared clonotypes between healthy human individuals. CD45RO-negative CD8 cells positively selected for CCR7 made up the naive population, which excluded terminally differentiated effector memory CD45RA+ cells. With 7 bases clipped from V and 5 bases from J, the junction kept 6 bases outside the gene matches. The germline CDR1 and CDR2 sequences are SGHRS and YFSETQ. This CDR3 contains 14 residues. Using immunoSEQ multiplex PCR, the repertoire was profiled, and TCRdb retains in-frame clones only, with some absent. The profile shows more than 2 million clones, around 96% of them singletons.

The sequenced sample consisted of naive CD8+ T cells sorted from blood. V and J are TRBV5-1 and TRBJ2-1, with 10 nucleotides matching TRBD2. The receptor was isolated from a young man in good health. CDR3 amino acids: CASFNLAGDNEQFF. The CDR3 nucleotides are TGCGCCAGCTTTAACCTAGCGGGGGACAATGAGCAGTTCTTC.